This T cell receptor (beta chain) was observed in a study of blood T cell repertoires in COVID-19 (dated by TCRdb to about 2020). Concerning the study at large: Collaborator samples came from the United States, Italy and Spain and covered acute and convalescent phases of COVID-19. The material from the prospective study consisted of cDNA or gDNA derived from T cells, B-cell-depleted T cells, or PBMCs. The dataset comprised deeply sampled blood TCRbeta repertoires from subjects exposed to, actively infected with, or recovered from COVID-19. The repertoires were released in a freely available public database meant as a resource for research on the immune response to SARS-CoV-2. The samples were drawn from the first 160 participants of the ongoing ImmuneRACE study and from roughly 1,300 subjects provided by 6 global collaborators. A de-identified subject ID, COVID-19 status, age in years and sex were almost always included in the sample metadata. Where available, HLA class I and class II types were taken from metadata supplied by the sample provider and were not determined by assay-based typing.

TCRbeta CDR3 regions were amplified from genomic DNA by means of the immunoSEQ Assay, a bias-controlled multiplex PCR. As for the authors' bioinformatics: Nucleated cell counts per sample were estimated from amplification of reference gene primers within the assay. To quantify the absolute abundance of each unique TCRbeta CDR3 rearrangement, sequence reads were collapsed and filtered. Productive Simpson clonality was computed per sample as the square root of Simpson's diversity index over productive rearrangements. TCRdb's version of the immuneACCESS table is confined to in-frame rearrangements and falls short of the full clone set. An unresolved V gene accounts for under half of the shortfall where checked; the remainder is of unknown origin. That table is the source of V, J and clone size, and D and trimming were worked out from the DNA. The sample table lists more than 350,000 clones, roughly 90% of them with a count of one. The top ten clonotypes cover 1.4% to 1.5% of the sample.

The germline V gene (reference sequence) supplies CDR1 LGHDT and CDR2 YNNKEL. The CDR3 spans 13 residues, from the cysteine through the phenylalanine. Only the CDR3 region is kept as DNA, spanning 39 bases read in frame from base 1. The germline V end is reduced by 3 bases and the J end by 7 bases; junction bases left unmatched: 5. A note on this clone: There is no known antigen for this receptor. Base qualities are missing; no much larger clone stands one base away.

Participants in the prospective study were enrolled through a virtual design, were aged about 18 to 90 years, and lived in 24 United States geographic areas. In the prospective study, cohorts were assigned on the basis of participant-reported clinical history obtained from a screening survey and a study questionnaire. Exposed participants were defined as having been in contact with someone with a PCR-confirmed or clinician-diagnosed COVID-19 case within 2 weeks of study entry. In the prospective study, mobile phlebotomists collected whole blood, serum and a nasopharyngeal or oropharyngeal swab from each participant. Additional blood draws and questionnaires over an approximately two-month period could optionally be provided by prospective study participants. Before DNA extraction, prospective study blood samples were shipped either frozen or at room temperature. Study-wide conclusions, independent of this receptor: The quantity of clinical and demographic metadata differed by source and by participant and was supplied without curation.

This TCR derives from a woman aged 18-30 years who had been exposed to COVID-19. Sequenced material: PBMCs or T cells enriched from blood (not recorded which). In this chain, TRBV3-1 (or the pseudogene TRBV3-2) is recombined with TRBJ1-2; a stretch of 7 junction bases matches TRBD1. Here is the DNA: TGTGCCAGCAGCCAGGAGGGGGCCGGTGGCTACACCTTC. Its translation is CASSQEGAGGYTF.